A selection of T cell receptor beta chains follows, all from one sample in a study of T cell repertoires in cytomegalovirus infection. TCRdb reprocessed the reads with MiXCR, giving one entry per CDR3 protein. The table shows more than 500,000 distinct CDR3 sequences, with approximately 15% occurring only once. The sample taken for sequencing was CD8+ T cells from PBMCs. Receptors were obtained from a human donor in good health (CMV status not recorded). Some clones in this sample may be carry-over from other donors' samples. CDR3s include the opening cysteine and the closing phenylalanine or tryptophan. Each record gives: clone size, V gene, D gene, J gene, CDR3 DNA, CDR3 protein. A D gene is named only where the DNA matches it firmly. Where a row states a size, it is once, few, many or the class of an expanded clone; other rows omit it.

few	TRBV11-2	.	TRBJ2-3	TGTGCCAGCAGAAGCGGCAGCACAGATACGCAGTATTTT	CASRSGSTDTQYF
few	TRBV9	TRBD2	TRBJ2-1	TGTGCCAGCAGCGTAGGGGGGACTAGCGGGAGGAATGAGCAGTTCTTC	CASSVGGTSGRNEQFF
many	TRBV6-1	.	TRBJ1-1	TGTGCCAGCAGCTCACCGGGCAGGGTCGGAAGAGGTGAAGCTTTCTTT	CASSSPGRVGRGEAFF
many	TRBV12-3/TRBV12-4	.	TRBJ1-2	TGTGCCAGCAGTTTAAATCGGGTACGAGATGGCTACACCTTC	CASSLNRVRDGYTF
many	TRBV7-8	TRBD2	TRBJ2-5	TGTGCCAGCAGCCTCCCCCCTGGCGGGAGGGGAGAGACCCAGTACTTC	CASSLPPGGRGETQYF
.	TRBV28	.	TRBJ1-2	TGTGCCAGCAGCCCCTTCGAGGGCGGCTATGGCTACACCTTC	CASSPFEGGYGYTF
many	TRBV7-6	.	TRBJ2-7	TGTGCCAGCAGCTTAAAACACCGGCGCGAGCAGTACTTC	CASSLKHRREQYF
.	TRBV12-3/TRBV12-4	TRBD2	TRBJ2-1	TGTGCCAGCAGTGGCGGGACTAGCGGGTCTAATGAGCAGTTCTTC	CASSGGTSGSNEQFF
few	TRBV27	.	TRBJ2-1	TGTGCCAGCAGTGTTAGGACGGGGGATGAGCAGTTCTTC	CASSVRTGDEQFF
few	TRBV5-5	.	TRBJ2-2	TGTGCCAGCAGCTTTCCTACAGGGTCAAACACCGGGGAGCTGTTTTTT	CASSFPTGSNTGELFF
few	TRBV6-1	TRBD1	TRBJ1-1	TGTGCCAGCAGTGAGGGACAGGGGTATTGGAACACTGAAGCTTTCTTT	CASSEGQGYWNTEAFF
many	TRBV27	.	TRBJ2-7	TGTGCCAGCAGTCGGCAGGGGATCTACGAGCAGTACTTC	CASSRQGIYEQYF
few	TRBV5-5	TRBD1	TRBJ2-7	TGTGCCAGCAGCGGGGGACAGGGGGTCGAAGCCTACGAGCAGTACTTC	CASSGGQGVEAYEQYF
many	TRBV11-2	.	TRBJ2-1	TGTGCCAGCAGCTTAGAAGGAGTCGCTGTCAATGAGCAGTTCTTC	CASSLEGVAVNEQFF
few	TRBV10-3	TRBD1	TRBJ1-3	TGTGCCATCAGCCTAGACAGGGCTTCTGGAAACACCATATATTTT	CAISLDRASGNTIYF
many	TRBV7-3	.	TRBJ2-3	TGTGCCAGCAGCTTACAGGGCCGGCCGGGAGATACGCAGTATTTT	CASSLQGRPGDTQYF
many	TRBV4-1	.	TRBJ2-7	TGCGCCAGCAGCCAAGAAAACGGGAACGAGCAGTACTTC	CASSQENGNEQYF
many	TRBV7-8	TRBD1	TRBJ2-7	TGTGCCAGCAGCTCCAACCGGGACAGGGGGCGGGAGCAGTACTTC	CASSSNRDRGREQYF
.	TRBV7-8	TRBD2	TRBJ2-7	TGTGCCAGCAGTTCAACAGCCGGGACTAGCGGGAGAAGGGGCTCCTACGAGCAGTACTTC	CASSSTAGTSGRRGSYEQYF
few	TRBV6-6	.	TRBJ1-2	TGTGCCAGCAGTGACACCTACACCCCCATTAACTATGGCTACACCTTC	CASSDTYTPINYGYTF
many	TRBV7-2	TRBD2	TRBJ2-3	TGTGCCACCGAGGCCGGGGGGTTTGCAGATACGCAGTATTTT	CATEAGGFADTQYF
few	TRBV27	TRBD2	TRBJ2-1	TGTGCCAGCAGTACCTGGACTAGCGGGAGTAATGAGCAGTTCTTC	CASSTWTSGSNEQFF
many	TRBV15	.	TRBJ2-1	TGTGCCACCAGCACCAAGAGGCGGTCCTACAATGAGCAGTTCTTC	CATSTKRRSYNEQFF
many	TRBV4-2	TRBD2	TRBJ2-4	TGTGCCAGCAGCCCGGGACTAGGCAAAAACATTCAGTACTTC	CASSPGLGKNIQYF
many	TRBV7-7	TRBD2	TRBJ2-3	TGTGCCAGGAGCGGGGGGGCCGCCTCAGATACGCAGTATTTT	CARSGGAASDTQYF
.	TRBV28	TRBD1	TRBJ1-2	TGTGCCAGCAGAGAACCAGACAGGGTCGACTATGGCTACACCTTC	CASREPDRVDYGYTF
many	TRBV2	.	TRBJ1-3	TGTGCCAGCAGTGCCGACAGAACTGGAAACACCATATATTTT	CASSADRTGNTIYF
many	TRBV29-1	TRBD1	TRBJ2-3	TGCAGCGTTGAAGGGGGGGACAGGGATACAGATACGCAGTATTTT	CSVEGGDRDTDTQYF
few	TRBV27	TRBD1	TRBJ1-2	TGTGCCAGCGGAATTGACAGGGTCAGCGGCTACACCTTC	CASGIDRVSGYTF
.	TRBV20-1	TRBD1	TRBJ2-3	TGCAGTGCTTGGGACAGACTCACAGATACGCAGTATTTT	CSAWDRLTDTQYF
many	TRBV12-5	.	TRBJ1-1	TGTGCTAGTGGTTGGACCGGAGTGAACACTGAAGCTTTCTTT	CASGWTGVNTEAFF
.	TRBV6-1	.	TRBJ1-6	TGTGCCAGCAGTGGGGGGGGGCTAAATTCACCCCTCCACTTT	CASSGGGLNSPLHF
.	TRBV27	TRBD1	TRBJ2-7	TGTGCCAGCAGTTTTCTCGGGACAGGGGGCTACGAGCAGTACTTC	CASSFLGTGGYEQYF
many	TRBV11-2	.	TRBJ1-6	TGTGCCAGCAGACTTAATCCGAGGGAACCCCTCCACTTT	CASRLNPREPLHF
few	TRBV9	.	TRBJ1-3	TGTGCCAGCAGCCACCCCATGACAAGCTCTGGAAACACCATATATTTT	CASSHPMTSSGNTIYF
.	TRBV6-6	.	TRBJ1-3	TGTGCCAGCAGTGGCTGGAAGTCGATCTCTGGAAACACCATATATTTT	CASSGWKSISGNTIYF
.	TRBV7-3	TRBD1	TRBJ2-3	TGTGCCAGCAGCTCTCCCGGGACAGGGGATTATACGCAGTATTTT	CASSSPGTGDYTQYF
.	TRBV7-3	TRBD1	TRBJ2-2	TGTGCCAGCAGCTTAGGGTGGACAGGGGACACCGGGGAGCTGTTTTTT	CASSLGWTGDTGELFF
few	TRBV19	.	TRBJ1-5	TGTGCCAGTAGTATAAAGAGGGCAGGGAATCAGCCCCAGCATTTT	CASSIKRAGNQPQHF
.	TRBV4-1	TRBD1	TRBJ2-1	TGCGCCAGCAGCCGTGGGACAGGGGACTCCTACAATGAGCAGTTCTTC	CASSRGTGDSYNEQFF
many	TRBV27	TRBD2	TRBJ2-1	TGTGCCAGCAGTCCTTCAGCGGGAGGGCCCCCCAATGAGCAGTTCTTC	CASSPSAGGPPNEQFF
.	TRBV5-4	.	TRBJ2-7	TGTGCCAGCAGCTTGGAGACAGGGACTGACGAGCAGTACTTC	CASSLETGTDEQYF
few	TRBV9	TRBD2	TRBJ2-3	TGTGCCAGCAGCCTAACCAAGAAGCGGGGGGGCGAATACGCACCAGATACGCAGTATTTT	CASSLTKKRGGEYAPDTQYF
.	TRBV27	.	TRBJ2-3	TGTGCCAGCAGTGGAGCGGTGGATACGCAGTATTTT	CASSGAVDTQYF
many	TRBV7-9	.	TRBJ2-1	TGTGCCAGCACTCCTGTGGGGCCGACTGCGAATGAGCAGTTCTTC	CASTPVGPTANEQFF
.	TRBV19	TRBD2	TRBJ2-1	TGTGCCAGTAACCCCGGACTAGCGGATAACAATGAGCAGTTCTTC	CASNPGLADNNEQFF
.	TRBV27	TRBD2	TRBJ2-7	TGTGCCAGCAGTTCGGGACTAGCGGGGCCGCACACCTACGAGCAGTACTTC	CASSSGLAGPHTYEQYF
many	TRBV12-3/TRBV12-4	.	TRBJ1-1	TGTGCCAGCAGTTTTATCCCCAACACTGAAGCTTTCTTT	CASSFIPNTEAFF
many	TRBV27	.	TRBJ2-5	TGTGCCAGCACCCCCTCGACAGGAGCCGGGGCCCAGTACTTC	CASTPSTGAGAQYF
many	TRBV6-5	.	TRBJ2-2	TGTGCCAGCAGTTACTCTTCGGGCCCTTCAGGGGTCGGGGAGCTGTTTTTT	CASSYSSGPSGVGELFF
many	TRBV5-1	.	TRBJ1-1	TGTGCCAGCAGCCTCGATGGGGGTAACACTGAAGCTTTCTTT	CASSLDGGNTEAFF
.	TRBV5-1	.	TRBJ2-7	TGCGCCAGCAGCTTGAGGACTCTCGACTCCTACGAGCAGTACTTC	CASSLRTLDSYEQYF
.	TRBV27	.	TRBJ1-1	TGTGCCAGCAGTTTAAGTCGGGGGAGTGATGAAGCTTTCTTT	CASSLSRGSDEAFF
.	TRBV25-1	.	TRBJ2-5	TGTGCCAGCAGTGAGTTCGGAGTAGCGGAAGAGACCCAGTACTTC	CASSEFGVAEETQYF